The source of this TCR beta chain is a study of graft-versus-host responses after intestinal transplantation. Study-wide background: Each transplant was multivisceral, liver-intestinal, or isolated intestinal.

CFSE-labeled responder cells (around 200,000) were plated with around 200,000 irradiated, violet-dye-labeled stimulator cells. General study points: The study found high graft-versus-host to host-versus-graft clonal ratios in allografts of patients with graft-donor T cell macrochimerism.

Assay: immunoSEQ multiplex PCR; the TCRdb copy retains only in-frame clones and omits some. The profile covers about 14,000 clones, with approximately 40% appearing a single time and 0.85% to 1.3% taken by the ten largest. The sample here was alloreactive CD4+ T cells from a mixed lymphocyte reaction culture, taken before intestinal transplant. Subset specified: CFSE-low proliferating T cells sorted from roughly six-day pre-transplant mixed lymphocyte reaction (GvH or HvG direction). This TCR was recovered from a human patient who received an intestinal transplant.

As DNA, the CDR3 is TGTGCCGAGGCGGAGGGGATCGGCTACACCTTC. This codes for CAEAEGIGYTF. J is TRBJ1-2 and V is TRBV6-1; possible D gene TRBD1, 5 bases. The CDR3 has 11 amino acids. Trimming stripped 11 bases from V and 8 bases from J, with 15 bases between. Germline assignment: CDR1 MNHNS and CDR2 SASEGT.